This T cell receptor beta chain was recorded in a study of T cell responses to AZD1222 COVID-19 vaccine. Regarding the study as a whole: White British people made up most donors, females outnumbered males, and clonal diversity was possibly underestimated. CD4 TCRs covered the whole spike, strongest at regions 160-218 and 743-854. Repertoire sampling occurred only after the peak T cell response. Spike-specific TCR depth and breadth grew after two AZD1222 doses.

Of note for this clone: Its antigen remains unidentified.

Measured with immunoSEQ multiplex PCR; TCRdb has only the in-frame clones, and not every one. The sample shows about 120,000 clones, around nine tenths of them seen only once. This specimen was peripheral blood, taken 28 days after the second dose of the MenACWY control vaccine. The clonotype comes from an adult who received the MenACWY meningococcal vaccine as a control.

CDR3 DNA: TGTGCCAGCAGTGAAAGTCTGTTGTATGGGGAGACCCAGTACTTC. Its translation is CASSESLLYGETQYF. This chain links TRBV2 with TRBJ2-5; no firm D call. Trimming pared 2 bases from V and 5 bases from J, leaving 15 bases between. The CDR3 consists of 15 residues. Germline V CDR1 and CDR2: SNHLY, FYNNEI.